This is a list of T cell receptor beta chains from one sample in a study of glioma-infiltrating T cells after dendritic cell vaccination. Method: immunoSEQ multiplex PCR; TCRdb's copy keeps in-frame clones and lacks some. The sample lists about 94,000 clones, over 80% seen once, with about 5.5% in the top ten. The source material was blood, sampled after dendritic cell vaccination. The source of these receptors is a human donor with glioblastoma. CDR3s include the opening cysteine and the closing phenylalanine or tryptophan. D genes are given only for firm matches. The size of a clone is reported for some rows only, either as once, few or many, or as a class for expanded clones.

>TRBJ1-5|.|.|TRBV12-2
TGTGCAAGTCGCCCCCAGACAGGGTCGGCAAATCAGCCCCAGCATTTT
CASRPQTGSANQPQHF
>TRBJ1-2|.|.|TRBV30
TGTGCCTGGAGCCCCTCCAGGAACTCCTATGGCTACACCTTC
CAWSPSRNSYGYTF
>TRBJ2-1|once|TRBD2|TRBV9
TGTGCCAGCAGCGTAACCGGACTAGCGGGGTTTTGGTCCTACAATGAGCAGTTCTTC
CASSVTGLAGFWSYNEQFF
>TRBJ1-6|once|.|TRBV30
TGTGCCTGGAGATTGGGGGGGGGCGGAGGTTCACCCCTCCACTTT
CAWRLGGGGGSPLHF
>TRBJ1-2|.|.|TRBV28
TGTGCCAGCAGTTCGGTGCAGGGGTGGGTCTATGGCTACACCTTC
CASSSVQGWVYGYTF
>TRBJ2-6|.|TRBD2|TRBV2
TGTGCCAGCAGTCGGGGGGGGGCTACCGGGGCCAACGTCCTGACTTTC
CASSRGGATGANVLTF
>TRBJ2-1|.|TRBD2|TRBV7-2
TGTGCCAGCAGCTTAGCTAGCGGGGCTTACAATGAGCAGTTCTTC
CASSLASGAYNEQFF
>TRBJ1-2|once|TRBD1|TRBV10-3
TGTGCCATCAGTGACCCCCAGAGGGACAGGCCCCTAGGGGGCTACACCTTC
CAISDPQRDRPLGGYTF
>TRBJ2-5|.|TRBD2|TRBV5-4
TGTGCCAGCAGCTTGGCCGGACTAGCGGGACAACAACAAGAGACCCAGTACTTC
CASSLAGLAGQQQETQYF
>TRBJ1-2|.|.|TRBV7-9
TGTGCCAGCAGCTTAGTTGGAGACTATGGCTACACCTTC
CASSLVGDYGYTF
>TRBJ2-7|.|.|TRBV4-2
TGTGCCAGCAGCCAAGACAGGTATGTCTACGAGCAGTACTTC
CASSQDRYVYEQYF
>TRBJ1-1|.|TRBD1|TRBV2
TGTGCCAGCAGTGCCCGGACAGGGTACAACACTGAAGCTTTCTTT
CASSARTGYNTEAFF
>TRBJ2-2|.|TRBD1|TRBV28
TGTGCCAGCAGGGGACAGGTCTACACCGGGGAGCTGTTTTTT
CASRGQVYTGELFF
>TRBJ2-1|.|TRBD2|TRBV5-1
TGCGCCAGCAGCTCCTGGTCGGGTCCCACTAGCGGTGGCACCTACAATGAGCAGTTCTTC
CASSSWSGPTSGGTYNEQFF